The rows below give T cell receptor beta chains drawn from one sample of a study of cytomegalovirus exposure and HLA in healthy donors. The repertoire was sequenced with immunoSEQ multiplex PCR; TCRdb's copy has only in-frame clones and lacks some. The sample shows 170,000 or so clones, 80% to 85% of them seen only once. The sequenced sample consisted of PBMCs. These receptors originate from a woman aged 30 to 39 in good health and CMV-seronegative. Both conserved end residues are part of each CDR3. D genes are given only for firm matches.

TRBV19,12,.,CASSAPNYEQYF
TRBV19,14,.,CASSSPGGTDTQYF
TRBV7-6,16,TRBD2,CASSLRASGDSYEQYF
TRBV19,18,TRBD2,CASSMGQVLAGGTGELFF
TRBV9,15,.,CASSVGTLGVVPQYF
TRBV5-1,16,TRBD2,CASRSGLAGGLNEQFF
TRBV19,15,TRBD2,CASSIGTSGGYEQFF
TRBV27,18,.,CASSLYPPTGGGSYEQYF
TRBV29-1,13,.,CSAGRGRTDTQYF
TRBV7-2,16,TRBD2,CASSFSSGGGTDTQYF
TRBV4-3,17,TRBD2,CASSRDIAGGPYNEQFF
TRBV29-1,12,.,CSVELLGSGQYF
TRBV27,18,TRBD1,CASSLSPETGDVEETQYF
TRBV27,15,TRBD2,CASSAASGRKDEQFF
TRBV19,12,.,CASSIGRFEAFF
TRBV9,16,.,CASFGGGEGNNYGYTF
TRBV2,14,TRBD1,CASSPGQGTQPQHF
TRBV5-1,15,TRBD1,CASSSTGGSTDTQYF
TRBV30,15,TRBD1,CAWSEGTGNNYGYTF
TRBV28,14,TRBD1,CASSFSTGTDTQYF
TRBV7-8,19,.,CASSLGKDSGQGVYNEQFF
TRBV7-9,13,TRBD1,CASSWYGTVEQYF
TRBV7-8,15,TRBD1,CASKTGRATNEKLFF
TRBV27,16,.,CASMVVWTPNNSPLHF
TRBV30,15,TRBD1,CAWSGGTGGGQPQHF
TRBV2,15,.,CASRRTVSSGNTIYF
TRBV2,14,.,CASSRDWGQETQYF
TRBV27,15,TRBD1,CASSPTGGTGDTQYF
TRBV6-6,14,.,CASSYSFLQGPQHF
TRBV15,16,TRBD2,CATSRRAGVGYNEQFF
TRBV7-9,14,.,CASSLMASQETQYF
TRBV28,16,.,CASSFLGAAPSYEQYF
TRBV27,17,TRBD1,CASSPGTGGSGKYEQYF
TRBV7-9,15,TRBD2,CASSLVGSGRSGQYF
TRBV27,14,.,CASSRRGGYHGYTF
TRBV5-1,14,TRBD1,CASSGTGSTDTQYF
TRBV7-7,15,TRBD2,CASSTSGGGNNEQFF
TRBV18,16,TRBD1,CASSVRDSFYQETQYF
TRBV30,12,.,CAWSVTSHGYTF
TRBV25-1,13,TRBD1,CASRGQAKNGYTF
TRBV9,14,TRBD1,CASSGPGQFKYYTF
TRBV11-2,15,.,CASSLGHRTGGELFF
TRBV6-5,15,.,CASSARVEPKNIQYF
TRBV7-8,16,.,CASSQVSGGKPFEQYF
TRBV7-2,14,.,CASSSGGVTGELFF
TRBV5-1,18,.,CASSLGVLGREGNTEAFF
TRBV7-2,15,TRBD1,CASSRGQGDYNEQFF
TRBV5-1,16,.,CASSLEGLVNTGELFF
TRBV28,14,TRBD1,CASSWGQGNEKLFF
TRBV7-6,12,.,CASSLQPTTQYF
TRBV7-2,16,TRBD2,CASSLGGSVAYTEQFF
TRBV28,17,TRBD2,CASSLVTSGRATGELFF
TRBV27,15,TRBD2,CASSQLAGGLYEQYF
TRBV6-5,13,TRBD1,CASRGTGNQPQHF
TRBV7-2,15,.,CASSPQVVDNSPLHF